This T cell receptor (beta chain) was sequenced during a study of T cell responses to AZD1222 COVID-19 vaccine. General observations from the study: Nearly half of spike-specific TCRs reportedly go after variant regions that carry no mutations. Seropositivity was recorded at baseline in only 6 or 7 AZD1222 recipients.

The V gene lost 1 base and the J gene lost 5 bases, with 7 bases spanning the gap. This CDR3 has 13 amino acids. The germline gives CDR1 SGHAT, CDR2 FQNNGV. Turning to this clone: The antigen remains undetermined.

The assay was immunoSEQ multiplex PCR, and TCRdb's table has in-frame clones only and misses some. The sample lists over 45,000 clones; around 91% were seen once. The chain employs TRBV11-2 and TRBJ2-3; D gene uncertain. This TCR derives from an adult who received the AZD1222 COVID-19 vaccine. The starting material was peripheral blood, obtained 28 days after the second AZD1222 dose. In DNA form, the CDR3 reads TGTGCCAGCAGCTTAGCTTGGGAAGATACGCAGTATTTT. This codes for CASSLAWEDTQYF.